The 31 T cell receptor beta chains presented below share a single source sample, sequenced in a study of lymphopenia after photon versus proton radiotherapy. Clones were read by immunoSEQ multiplex PCR, and TCRdb kept only the in-frame ones, dropping some. The sample holds approximately 40,000 clones; around 84% are singletons and the top ten take about 9.3%. The specimen was peripheral blood, collected from a patient treated with proton-based radiotherapy. These receptors all come from a woman in her 70s with pancreatic cancer. Some clones in this sample may be carry-over from other donors' samples.

The chain joins TRBV7-9 to TRBJ1-4; the D gene is possibly TRBD1 (6 bases). The CDR3 runs 16 residues. V lost 5 bases to trimming and J lost 8 bases, with 21 bases between them. The germline gives CDR1 SEHNR, CDR2 FQNEAQ (reference sequence). The CDR3 region is CASSQTITGPVEKLFF. The CDR3, as DNA: TGTGCCAGCAGCCAAACAATAACAGGGCCGGTGGAAAAACTGTTTTTT.

The table lists this clone with a count of one. This chain links TRBV2 with TRBJ2-2; D is perhaps TRBD1 (5 bases). The length of the CDR3 is 14 residues. Germline V gene data show CDR1 as SNHLY and CDR2 as FYNNEI. V lost 7 bases to trimming and J lost 2 bases, with 11 bases between them. CDR3 amino acids: CASNWQGNTGELFF. CDR3 coding DNA: TGTGCCAGCAATTGGCAGGGTAACACCGGGGAGCTGTTTTTT.

The rearrangement uses TRBV18 and TRBJ1-2; D is undetermined. With 6 bases removed from V and 4 bases from J, the gap between germline ends came to 15 bases. Germline CDR1 is KGHSH and CDR2 is LQKENI. CDR3 size: 14 residues. The CDR3 coding sequence is TGTGCCAGCTCCCCAGATTGGGATAGCTATGGCTACACCTTC. Amino acids: CASSPDWDSYGYTF.

The chain carries TRBV29-1 and TRBJ2-2; D might be TRBD2 (5 bases). Looked up from germline, CDR1 is SQVTM and CDR2 is ANQGSEA. The CDR3 is made up of 16 amino acids. V was pared by 4 bases and J by 0 bases, with 15 bases between. In DNA, the CDR3 is TGCAGCGTTGGATACTCGGGAAACCCGAACACCGGGGAGCTGTTTTTT. Amino acids: CSVGYSGNPNTGELFF.

CDR3 nucleotides: TGTGCCAGCAGCTTTTCGCCCGCCTCCGATACGCAGTATTTT. It encodes CASSFSPASDTQYF. The J gene is TRBJ2-3, the V gene TRBV5-6; D call uncertain. CDR1 is SGHDT and CDR2 is YYEEEE in the germline V gene. The CDR3 has 14 amino acids. The V end lost 2 bases, the J end lost 6 bases, and 13 bases lay between the germline ends.

The rearrangement links TRBV30 to TRBJ2-3, with D hard to call. The CDR3 totals 13 residues. V was trimmed by 0 bases and J by 2 bases, leaving 6 bases between them. The germline V gene encodes CDR1 GTSNPN and CDR2 SVGIG (reference sequence). DNA for the CDR3: TGTGCCTGGAGTGTACTATACACAGATACGCAGTATTTT. It translates to CAWSVLYTDTQYF.

The J gene is TRBJ2-3, the V gene TRBV9; 11 bases align to TRBD2. The CDR3 contains 16 residues. Trimming removed 4 bases from V and 6 bases from J; junction bases left unmatched: 10. The germline gives CDR1 SGDLS, CDR2 YYNGEE. The CDR3 nucleotides are TGTGCCAGCAGCCCCCCTAGCGGGAGGACTGTTGATACGCAGTATTTT. This codes for CASSPPSGRTVDTQYF.

The rearrangement joins TRBV25-1 to TRBJ2-7; 8 nucleotides match TRBD2. Trimming at V came to 2 bases and at J to 3 bases, leaving 3 bases not matched to a gene. CDR3 length: 14 amino acids. Germline V gives CDR1 MGHDK, CDR2 SYGVNS. CDR3 sequence reads: CASSEGREGYEQYF. The CDR3 nucleotides are TGTGCCAGCAGTGAAGGACGGGAGGGCTACGAGCAGTACTTC.

DNA for the CDR3: TGCGCCAGCAGCCAAGATCGGAGTTCGAGTCGCTTTTATGGCTACACCTTC. Translation: CASSQDRSSSRFYGYTF. The chain employs TRBV4-3 and TRBJ1-2; no reliable D call. Per the germline V gene, CDR1 is LGHNA and CDR2 is YSLEER. Trimming took 0 bases from V and 5 from J, leaving 19 bases between them. This CDR3 comprises 17 residues.

The V gene is TRBV7-6, the J gene TRBJ2-3; 11 bases line up with TRBD2. Germline CDR1 and CDR2: SGHVS and FNYEAQ. The junction had 7 bases not matched to a gene; V was cut back by 5 bases and J by 6 bases. This CDR3 contains 15 residues. CDR3: CASSAGTSGPDTQYF. The CDR3 DNA reads as TGTGCCAGCAGCGCCGGGACTAGCGGACCGGATACGCAGTATTTT.

The chain links TRBV7-9 to TRBJ2-7; 8 nucleotides line up with TRBD1. The V segment lost 6 bases and the J segment 2 bases; nucleotides outside the gene matches: 3. The germline V gene has CDR1 SEHNR and CDR2 FQNEAQ (reference sequence). The CDR3 is made up of 13 amino acids. CDR3 sequence: CASRGTGPYEQYF. Written as DNA, the CDR3 is TGTGCCAGCAGGGGGACAGGCCCCTACGAGCAGTACTTC.

This rearrangement joins TRBV28 to TRBJ2-7; no clear D gene. Trimming shortened V by 5 bases and J by 6 bases, and 11 bases separated the two germline ends. CDR3 length equals 12 residues. Germline V CDR1 and CDR2: MDHEN, SYDVKM. This CDR3 is CASSLLRVEQYF. CDR3 DNA: TGTGCCAGCAGTCTCCTTCGGGTCGAGCAGTACTTC.

The CDR3: CASISGGFSYEQYF. The CDR3 DNA reads as TGTGCCAGCATCTCGGGGGGATTCAGCTACGAGCAGTACTTC. The chain is built from TRBV28 and TRBJ2-7; TRBD2 matches 7 bases. The germline V gene encodes CDR1 MDHEN and CDR2 SYDVKM. V shed 7 bases and J 3 bases; nucleotides not matched to a gene: 9. CDR3 length: 14 residues.

This clone appeared once. This chain links TRBV25-1 with TRBJ2-1; 9 bases fit TRBD2. Losses at the gene ends were 6 bases for V and 6 bases for J; bases not matched to a gene: 9. Germline CDR1 MGHDK, CDR2 SYGVNS. The length of the CDR3 is 15 residues. CDR3: CASRDPGLAGNEQFF. The CDR3 region has the DNA TGTGCCAGCAGGGATCCGGGACTAGCCGGCAATGAGCAGTTCTTC.

The chain uses TRBV29-1 and TRBJ2-1, with 10 positions matching TRBD1. Germline assignment: CDR1 SQVTM and CDR2 ANQGSEA. Germline trimming cut 3 bases from V and 7 bases from J; bases unmatched to any gene: 6. The CDR3 totals 14 residues. CDR3 region: CSVERDRGFNEQFF. The DNA for the CDR3 is TGCAGCGTTGAGAGGGACAGGGGATTTAATGAGCAGTTCTTC.

The chain's CDR3 is CSVVQGDQPQHF. The CDR3 DNA reads TGCAGCGTTGTTCAGGGCGATCAGCCCCAGCATTTT. The rearrangement joins TRBV29-1 to TRBJ1-5, with D maybe TRBD1 (5 bases). From germline, CDR1 is SQVTM and CDR2 ANQGSEA. V gave up 4 bases and J gave up 5 bases, with 9 bases separating them. CDR3 length: 12 residues.

The chain recombines TRBV4-3 with TRBJ1-3; no clear D. Per the germline V gene, CDR1 is LGHNA and CDR2 is YSLEER. Deletions cut 0 bases from V and 2 bases from J, with 2 bases between. The length of the CDR3 is 13 residues. CDR3 nucleotides: TGCGCCAGCAGCCAAGACCCTGGAAACACCATATATTTT. Its translation is CASSQDPGNTIYF.

The chain combines TRBV11-2 with TRBJ1-1; 8 nucleotides agree with TRBD1. Germline V gene sequence: CDR1 SGHAT, CDR2 FQNNGV. This CDR3 comprises 17 residues. V lost 4 bases and J lost 0; bases outside the gene matches: 10. The CDR3 loop is CASSSGSRGLMNTEAFF. The DNA of the CDR3 is TGTGCCAGCAGCTCTGGGAGCAGGGGGCTGATGAACACTGAAGCTTTCTTT.

The chain combines TRBV19 with TRBJ2-2; D unresolved. This CDR3 contains 14 residues. The germline V gene encodes CDR1 LNHDA and CDR2 SQIVND (reference sequence). V shed 7 bases and J shed 3 bases, with 12 bases lying between them. The CDR3 DNA reads as TGTGCCAGTAAGTCAGGCGTCGACACCGGGGAGCTGTTTTTT. Translating it yields CASKSGVDTGELFF.

This chain links TRBV27 with TRBJ2-7; 7 bases line up with TRBD2. The CDR3 covers 16 residues. Germline CDR1 MNHEY, CDR2 SMNVEV (reference sequence). The V segment lost 5 bases and the J segment 5 bases; nucleotides outside the gene matches: 15. The CDR3 DNA reads as TGTGCCAGCAGTCCACGGCTAGCGGTGCACCTCCACGAGCAGTACTTC. Amino acids: CASSPRLAVHLHEQYF.

The V gene is TRBV28, the J gene TRBJ1-1, with 10 bases matching TRBD1. The germline CDR1 and CDR2 sequences are MDHEN and SYDVKM. The V gene end was trimmed by 6 bases and the J gene end by 9 bases; junction bases not matched to a gene: 7. This CDR3 is 13 amino acids long. CDR3 nucleotide sequence: TGTGCCAGCAGCTCCTGGGACAGGGGAAAAGCTTTCTTT. It codes for CASSSWDRGKAFF. Combining the CDR3 with reference TRBV28 and TRBJ1-1 gives the whole variable domain DVKVTQSSRYLVKRTGEKVFLECVQDMDHENMFWYRQDPGLGLRLIYFSYDVKMKEKGDIPEGYSVSREKKERFSLILESASTNQTSMYLCASSSWDRGKAFFGQGTRLTVV.

The chain uses TRBV23-1 and TRBJ1-1; D is possibly TRBD1 (6 bases). TRBV23-1 is filed as an ORF, its function uncertain. The CDR3 is 18 residues long. Deletions cut 0 bases from V and 0 bases from J, with 17 bases between. Written as DNA, the CDR3 is TGCGCCAGCAGTCAATCAGGGGGGTGGCAGGACGTGAACACTGAAGCTTTCTTT. It yields the protein CASSQSGGWQDVNTEAFF.

This clone was found once. This sequence joins TRBV25-1 and TRBJ1-2; D ambiguous. Germline V gene data show CDR1 as MGHDK and CDR2 as SYGVNS. V lost 1 base and J lost 7, with 4 bases in between. The CDR3 totals 11 residues. The CDR3 loop reads CASSELGGYTF. The CDR3 coding sequence is TGTGCCAGCAGTGAATTGGGTGGCTACACCTTC.

In DNA, the CDR3 is TGTGCCTGGAGTGTAGGGCAGGCCAGCAATCAGCCCCAGCATTTT. The encoded protein is CAWSVGQASNQPQHF. This chain joins TRBV30 and TRBJ1-5; D gene unclear. V lost 0 bases to trimming and J lost 1 base, with 10 bases between them. The CDR3 covers 15 residues. Germline loops: CDR1 GTSNPN, CDR2 SVGIG (reference sequence).

The V and J genes are TRBV4-3 and TRBJ1-3; D not resolved. CDR1 and CDR2 from the germline V gene are LGHNA and YSLEER. V was pared by 4 bases and J by 0 bases, with 7 bases between. This CDR3 has 14 residues. The CDR3 region is CASSRAGSGNTIYF. The CDR3 nucleotides read TGCGCCAGCAGCCGGGCCGGCTCTGGAAACACCATATATTTT.

The CDR3 protein is CASSLSGLATTDTQYF. The CDR3 region has the DNA TGTGCCAGCAGCTTGTCGGGACTAGCGACTACAGATACGCAGTATTTT. This chain joins TRBV5-5 and TRBJ2-3; 10 bases agree with TRBD2. V lost 1 base and J lost 3; bases outside the gene matches: 5. The germline CDR1 and CDR2 sequences are SGHKS and YYEKEE (reference sequence). The CDR3 is 16 residues long.

This sequence joins TRBV5-5 and TRBJ2-7, with 11 bases that match TRBD2. Looked up from germline, CDR1 is SGHKS and CDR2 is YYEKEE (reference sequence). The V and J ends lost 0 bases and 2 bases, in that order; junction bases with no gene match: 4. The CDR3 sequence is 16 residues long. CDR3 nucleotides: TGTGCCAGCAGCTTGGCCGTTAGCGGGAGGGCCTACGAGCAGTACTTC. It is translated as CASSLAVSGRAYEQYF. Full variable domain (rest looked up from reference TRBV5-5 and TRBJ2-7): DAGVTQSPTHLIKTRGQQVTLRCSPISGHKSVSWYQQVLGQGPQFIFQYYEKEERGRGNFPDRFSARQFPNYSSELNVNALLLGDSALYLCASSLAVSGRAYEQYFGPGTRLTVT.

The rearrangement uses TRBV7-2 and TRBJ2-3; D might be TRBD1 (5 bases). Germline values: CDR1 SGHTA, CDR2 FQGNSA. The CDR3 length is 15 residues. V gave up 5 bases and J gave up 2 bases, with 14 bases separating them. CDR3: CASSIQGRVTDTQYF. DNA for the CDR3: TGTGCCAGCAGCATTCAGGGTCGGGTCACAGATACGCAGTATTTT.

This clone is a singleton in its sample. The chain couples TRBV28 to TRBJ1-6, with a weak D call TRBD1 (5 bases). This CDR3 comprises 15 residues. Looked up from germline, CDR1 is MDHEN and CDR2 is SYDVKM. V lost 5 bases to trimming and J lost 8 bases, with 16 bases between them. Here the CDR3 reads CASSPRDWNYSPLHF. Here the CDR3 DNA reads TGTGCCAGCAGTCCTAGGGACTGGAACTATTCACCCCTCCACTTT.

This chain uses TRBV11-1 with TRBJ2-3; 12 bases are shared with TRBD2. Germline CDR1 reads SGHAT; CDR2 reads FQDESV (reference sequence). The CDR3 spans 17 residues. J was trimmed by 3 bases and V by 2 bases; bases with no gene match: 6. The CDR3 nucleotides read TGTGCCAGCAGCTTACTGACTAGCGGGAGTACTACAGATACGCAGTATTTT. Amino acids: CASSLLTSGSTTDTQYF.

The rearrangement joins TRBV30 to TRBJ2-2; TRBD1 agrees at 9 bases. The CDR3 is made up of 16 amino acids. Germline CDR1 reads GTSNPN; CDR2 reads SVGIG (reference sequence). J lost 1 base, V lost 1 base, and 4 bases had no gene match. DNA of the CDR3: TGTGCCTGGAGTGGGGGACAGGGTCGGAACACCGGGGAGCTGTTTTTT. Residues: CAWSGGQGRNTGELFF. The full variable domain, with the rest looked up from reference TRBV30 and TRBJ2-2, is SQTIHQWPATLVQPVGSPLSLECTVEGTSNPNLYWYRQAAGRGLQLLFYSVGIGQISSEVPQNLSASRPQDRQFILSSKKLLLSDSGFYLCAWSGGQGRNTGELFFGEGSRLTVL.